These 28 T cell receptor beta chains share one sample of origin, sequenced in a study of human T cells and chemical hapten exposure. The sample's time point: patch test 3, about 24 weeks after DPC sensitization. Treatment in this sample: therapeutic diphenylcyclopropenone sensitization with weekly scalp DPC. A single record per CDR3 protein comes from TCRdb applying MiXCR to the RACE reads. The data show some 90,000 distinct CDR3 sequences, roughly 11% seen once. Sample: whole blood, taken in connection with sensitization to the hapten diphenylcyclopropenone (DPC). These receptors all stem from a woman between 25 and 40 years old with alopecia areata. Some clones in this sample may be carry-over from other donors' samples.

The CDR3 nucleotides are TGTGCCAGCAGTTACTCGCCCGGGGAGCTGTTTTTT. Translating gives CASSYSPGELFF. The rearrangement joins TRBV6-6 to TRBJ2-2, with D hard to call. The V end was cut by 0 bases, the J end by 6 bases, with 2 bases between. This CDR3 has 12 residues. Germline assignment: CDR1 MNHNY and CDR2 SVGAGI (reference sequence).

This clonotype was seen many times. The V call is TRBV28, the J call TRBJ2-1; 8 bases match TRBD2. Germline CDR1 MDHEN, CDR2 SYDVKM. This CDR3 is built from 16 residues. The trim removed 4 bases at V and 4 bases at J, leaving 9 bases unmatched. The CDR3 here is CASSSGLAGRYNEQFF. The CDR3 DNA follows: TGTGCCAGCAGTTCCGGCTTAGCGGGGAGATACAATGAGCAGTTCTTC.

The chain uses TRBV12-3 or TRBV12-4 and TRBJ1-1; the D gene is possibly TRBD1 (5 bases). V lost 6 bases, J lost 4 bases, and 15 bases lay in between. The CDR3 is 14 residues long. This chain's CDR3 is CASSLQVPSTEAFF. CDR3 DNA sequence: TGTGCCAGCAGCCTACAGGTTCCGAGCACTGAAGCTTTCTTT.

V is TRBV29-1 and J is TRBJ2-7, with 7 bases fitting TRBD1. With V trimmed by 7 bases and J by 0 bases, 3 bases remained unmatched. CDR3 length: 12 amino acids. From germline, CDR1 is SQVTM and CDR2 ANQGSEA. CDR3 nucleotides: TGCAGCGCAGGGGACAGCTCCTACGAGCAGTACGTC. Its protein product is CSAGDSSYEQYV.

This clonotype was seen at least ten times. This chain links TRBV6-1 with TRBJ2-3, with 7 bases that match TRBD2. V lost 7 bases, J lost 2 bases, and 6 bases stayed unmatched. The CDR3 runs 14 residues. CDR1 and CDR2 from the germline V gene are MNHNS and SASEGT. CDR3 amino acids: CASKMGGDTDTQYF. CDR3 sequence (DNA): TGTGCCAGCAAGATGGGGGGGGACACAGATACGCAGTATTTT.

The chain carries TRBV28 and TRBJ1-4, with a weak D call TRBD1 (6 bases). Trimming stripped 2 bases from V and 15 bases from J, with 16 bases between. In germline, CDR1 is MDHEN, CDR2 SYDVKM. CDR3 length equals 13 residues. This CDR3 reads CASSLTGGGQVFF. The DNA of the CDR3 is TGTGCCAGCAGTTTAACGGGAGGGGGACAAGTGTTTTTT.

This clonotype appeared once. A single base separates this from a much larger clone, so it may be a read error. The chain carries TRBV12-3 or TRBV12-4 and TRBJ2-4; TRBD1 or TRBD2 may be the D gene (6 bases each). The CDR3 sequence is 17 residues long. CDR3 sequence (DNA): TGTGCCTGCAGCCGCGAGGGGGGACCTCTAGCCAAAAACATTCAGTACTTC. This translates into CACSREGGPLAKNIQYF.

This sequence joins TRBV2 and TRBJ1-1; tentative D call: TRBD1 (6 bases). Trimming shortened V by 7 bases and J by 2 bases, and 14 bases separated the two germline ends. Looked up from germline, CDR1 is SNHLY and CDR2 is FYNNEI. The CDR3 runs 14 residues. CDR3 residues: CASTPQGGNTEAFF. For the CDR3, the DNA is TGTGCCAGCACCCCACAGGGAGGAAACACTGAAGCTTTCTTT.

The chain employs TRBV10-2 and TRBJ1-4, with D possibly matching TRBD1 (5 bases). Deletions cut 7 bases from V and 5 bases from J, with 11 bases between. This CDR3 is built from 13 residues. Germline CDR1 WSHSY, CDR2 SAAADI. The DNA for the CDR3 is TGCGCCAGCATGGACGGGGGGAATGAAAAACTGTTTTTT. Protein product: CASMDGGNEKLFF.

This clonotype was observed at least ten times. V and J are TRBV6-4 and TRBJ1-1, with TRBD1 matching 7 bases. Germline V gene lookup returns CDR1 MRHNA and CDR2 SNTAGT. The CDR3 runs 17 residues. After removal of 0 bases from V and 1 base from J, the junction contained 8 bases not matched to a gene. CDR3 DNA: TGTGCCAGCAGTGACTCGTACAGGACAGGAGAGAACACTGAAGCTTTCTTT. Translating gives CASSDSYRTGENTEAFF.

This clonotype was found many times. The rearrangement uses TRBV30 and TRBJ2-2; the D is unclear. V lost 2 bases to trimming and J lost 6 bases, with 16 bases between them. CDR1 and CDR2 from the germline V gene are GTSNPN and SVGIG (reference sequence). The CDR3 loop spans 15 amino acids. The CDR3 is CAWSLTALSPGELFF. In DNA form, the CDR3 reads TGTGCCTGGAGTTTGACGGCACTTTCGCCCGGGGAGCTGTTTTTT.

As for this clonotype: A much more abundant neighbour one base away suggests this may be a read error. This sequence joins TRBV5-5 and TRBJ2-1; 11 bases align to TRBD2. V shed 0 bases, J shed 11 bases, and the junction held 7 bases outside the gene matches. CDR3 size: 15 residues. From germline, CDR1 is SGHKS and CDR2 YYEKEE (reference sequence). In DNA form, the CDR3 reads TGTGCCAGCAGCTTGGTAGCGGGAGGGCGGGATAAGCAGTTCTTC. It yields the protein CASSLVAGGRDKQFF.

The chain recombines TRBV28 with TRBJ2-7; 8 nucleotides align to TRBD1. CDR1 and CDR2 (germline): MDHEN, SYDVKM. The CDR3 loop spans 12 amino acids. Trimming removed 6 bases from V and 7 bases from J; junction bases left unmatched: 5. The CDR3, as DNA: TGTGCCAGCAGGTCGACAGGGGCTGAGCAGTACGTC. Amino acids: CASRSTGAEQYV.

This clonotype turned up a few times. The chain recombines TRBV4-1 with TRBJ1-2; 9 bases line up with TRBD1. After removal of 6 bases from V and 8 bases from J, the junction contained 7 bases not matched to a gene. This CDR3 contains 13 residues. The germline CDR1 and CDR2 sequences are MGHRA and YSYEKL. In DNA form, the CDR3 reads TGCGCCAGCAGTCAACAGGGGGCATGGGGCTACACCTTC. As protein: CASSQQGAWGYTF.

This clonotype turned up a few times. The chain recombines TRBV19 with TRBJ1-5, with a possible D match to TRBD1 (6 bases). The V end lost 8 bases, the J end lost 10 bases, and 18 bases lay between the germline ends. Germline V CDR1 and CDR2: LNHDA, SQIVND (reference sequence). The CDR3 is 13 amino acids. CDR3 bases: TGTGCCAGTCGAACAGGGCCCCTCTTCCCCCAGCATTTT. Protein: CASRTGPLFPQHF.

In its sample, this clonotype was seen many times. The rearrangement uses TRBV27 and TRBJ1-1; maybe TRBD1 (6 bases). There are 17 residues in the CDR3. The V gene's germline CDR1 is MNHEY and CDR2 SMNVEV (reference sequence). The V end lost 11 bases, the J end lost 5 bases, and 30 bases lay between the germline ends. The CDR3 DNA sequence: TGTGCCGCTTTCCCGTGGGGGGCGGTCATTCAACGGACTGAAGCTTTCTTT. Translating it yields CAAFPWGAVIQRTEAFF.

This clonotype was picked up many times. The chain recombines TRBV28 with TRBJ2-5; D possibly corresponds to TRBD1 (5 bases). The germline CDR1 and CDR2 sequences are MDHEN and SYDVKM. V gave up 3 bases and J gave up 5 bases, with 10 bases separating them. The length of the CDR3 is 13 residues. Here the CDR3 reads CASSLGQGETQYF. The CDR3 nucleotides read TGTGCCAGCAGTTTGGGCCAGGGTGAGACCCAGTACTTC.

This clonotype was observed many times. J is TRBJ1-1 and V is TRBV6-1; no firm D call. Germline V gene data show CDR1 as MNHNS and CDR2 as SASEGT. The CDR3 runs 14 residues. Trimming shortened V by 4 bases and J by 2 bases, and 11 bases separated the two germline ends. The CDR3 nucleotides read TGTGCCAGCAGTGCCGCTGAGACCAACACTGAAGCTTTCTTT. Amino acid sequence: CASSAAETNTEAFF.

This clonotype has more than one count but fewer than ten. This chain joins TRBV21-1 and TRBJ1-6; the DNA was not used to check the table's D call, TRBD1. TRBV21-1 is shown as a pseudogene. CDR3 length: 13 amino acids. CDR3 coding DNA: TGTGCCAGCAGCGGACAGCATAATTCACCCCTCCACTTT. Translated, it gives CASSGQHNSPLHF.

This clonotype turned up a few times. This chain joins TRBV11-3 and TRBJ2-1; D not certain. Trimming shortened V by 0 bases and J by 8 bases, and 17 bases separated the two germline ends. Germline values: CDR1 SGHNT, CDR2 YENEEA. The CDR3 has 16 residues. CDR3 sequence reads: CASSLEGSHGIDEQFF. As DNA, the CDR3 is TGTGCCAGCAGCTTAGAAGGTAGTCATGGAATCGATGAGCAGTTCTTC. Combining the CDR3 with reference TRBV11-3 and TRBJ2-1 gives the whole variable domain EAGVVQSPRYKIIEKKQPVAFWCNPISGHNTLYWYLQNLGQGPELLIRYENEEAVDDSQLPKDRFSAERLKGVDSTLKIQPAELGDSAVYLCASSLEGSHGIDEQFFGPGTRLTVL.

The rearrangement links TRBV10-3 to TRBJ1-5; the match to TRBD1 covers 9 bases. The V and J ends lost 6 bases and 6 bases, in that order; junction bases with no gene match: 6. CDR1 is ENHRY, CDR2 SYGVKD, per germline. This CDR3 comprises 14 residues. CDR3 sequence: CAIRGQGRGQPQHF. The CDR3 bases are TGTGCCATCAGAGGACAGGGGCGAGGTCAGCCCCAGCATTTT.

The sample holds many counts of this clonotype. The rearrangement links TRBV29-1 to TRBJ2-5, with 9 bases fitting TRBD2. Germline values: CDR1 SQVTM, CDR2 ANQGSEA. This CDR3 is built from 14 residues. V lost 5 bases to trimming and J lost 5 bases; unmatched junction nucleotides: 9. The CDR3 region is CSVRSGSMWETQYF. The CDR3 region has the DNA TGCAGCGTTCGTAGCGGGAGCATGTGGGAGACCCAGTACTTC.

The chain employs TRBV7-2 and TRBJ2-3; D remains unclear. The V gene's germline CDR1 is SGHTA and CDR2 FQGNSA. V gave up 1 base and J gave up 0 bases, with 14 bases separating them. This CDR3 contains 17 residues. The CDR3 loop reads CASSLGLDTASTDTQYF. The CDR3 DNA reads TGTGCCAGCAGCTTAGGTCTAGATACAGCTAGCACAGATACGCAGTATTTT. Together with reference TRBV7-2 and TRBJ2-3, the CDR3 gives the full variable domain: GAGVSQSPSNKVTEKGKDVELRCDPISGHTALYWYRQSLGQGLEFLIYFQGNSAPDKSGLPSDRFSAERTGGSVSTLTIQRTQQEDSAVYLCASSLGLDTASTDTQYFGPGTRLTVL.

This clonotype was seen repeatedly, ten times or more. V is TRBV5-4 and J is TRBJ2-1; 8 nucleotides agree with TRBD2. The junction had 7 bases not matched to a gene; V was cut back by 7 bases and J by 4 bases. Germline assignment: CDR1 SGHNT and CDR2 YYREEE (reference sequence). The CDR3 runs 14 residues. This chain's CDR3 is CASQLTGGYNEQFF. The CDR3 nucleotides read TGTGCCAGCCAACTAACGGGGGGGTACAATGAGCAGTTCTTC.

This clonotype has only a few counts. One end of the junction is discordant with germline, which a read error may explain. This chain uses TRBV7-7 with TRBJ2-2; 10 bases match TRBD1. CDR1 and CDR2 from the germline V gene are SSHAT and FNYEAQ (reference sequence). CDR3 length equals 16 residues. The CDR3 nucleotides read TGTGCTAGCAGCTCAACCGGGACAGGGGTCACCGGGGAGCTGTTTTTT. Its protein product is CASSSTGTGVTGELFF.

This chain connects TRBV19 to TRBJ2-5, with 7 bases aligning to TRBD1. CDR1 LNHDA and CDR2 SQIVND come from the germline V gene (reference sequence). This CDR3 is built from 15 residues. The J segment lost 2 bases and the V segment lost 7 bases, leaving 10 bases of the junction unmatched. CDR3 DNA sequence: TGTGCCAGTACCTTCACGGCAGGGGGACAAGAGACCCAGTACTTC. Translating gives CASTFTAGGQETQYF.

A few counts support this clonotype. The CDR3 nucleotides read TGTGCCAGCAGTTTGGGCAGCCTGATTTATAATTCACCCCTCCACTTT. Its translation is CASSLGSLIYNSPLHF. The rearrangement links TRBV28 to TRBJ1-6; D is uncertain. Trimming left V 3 bases short and J 4 bases short, with 13 bases between. Germline V CDR1 and CDR2: MDHEN, SYDVKM. CDR3 length: 16 residues. Together with reference TRBV28 and TRBJ1-6, the CDR3 gives the full variable domain: DVKVTQSSRYLVKRTGEKVFLECVQDMDHENMFWYRQDPGLGLRLIYFSYDVKMKEKGDIPEGYSVSREKKERFSLILESASTNQTSMYLCASSLGSLIYNSPLHFGNGTRLTVT.

The V call is TRBV12-3 or TRBV12-4, the J call TRBJ2-1; 7 bases are shared with TRBD2. The CDR3 sequence is 16 residues long. Trimming took 5 bases from V and 2 from J; bases not matched to a gene: 9. The CDR3 protein is CASSPTTGTTYNEQFF. The CDR3 DNA sequence: TGTGCCAGCAGTCCAACGACGGGGACTACCTACAATGAGCAGTTCTTC.